This record looks at one TCR beta chain sequence and its context. Its antigen remains unidentified. Clones were sequenced by immunoSEQ multiplex PCR, and TCRdb holds only the in-frame ones, with some missing. The sample consists of about 180,000 clones, 85% to 90% of them appearing once. The sample originates from a study of T cell responses to AZD1222 COVID-19 vaccine. Study outcomes and limitations: Spike as a whole was targeted by vaccine-associated CD4 TCRs, dominant at 160-218 and 743-854. Clonal diversity was possibly underestimated, and the donors were mostly white British, with more females. Just six AZD1222 recipients were seropositive at baseline. Unmutated variant regions are reportedly targeted by nearly half of spike-specific TCRs.

The sample consisted of peripheral blood, taken on day 0 of AZD1222 vaccination. The sequence derives from an adult in good health.

The CDR3 bases are TGTGCCAGCATCCCCGAGAGCGGGAATTCACCCCTCCACTTT. Translated: CASIPESGNSPLHF. The chain links TRBV7-9 to TRBJ1-6, with unresolved D. V gave up 7 bases and J gave up 7 bases, with 14 bases separating them. CDR3 length equals 14 residues. Germline V gene lookup returns CDR1 SEHNR and CDR2 FQNEAQ (reference sequence).